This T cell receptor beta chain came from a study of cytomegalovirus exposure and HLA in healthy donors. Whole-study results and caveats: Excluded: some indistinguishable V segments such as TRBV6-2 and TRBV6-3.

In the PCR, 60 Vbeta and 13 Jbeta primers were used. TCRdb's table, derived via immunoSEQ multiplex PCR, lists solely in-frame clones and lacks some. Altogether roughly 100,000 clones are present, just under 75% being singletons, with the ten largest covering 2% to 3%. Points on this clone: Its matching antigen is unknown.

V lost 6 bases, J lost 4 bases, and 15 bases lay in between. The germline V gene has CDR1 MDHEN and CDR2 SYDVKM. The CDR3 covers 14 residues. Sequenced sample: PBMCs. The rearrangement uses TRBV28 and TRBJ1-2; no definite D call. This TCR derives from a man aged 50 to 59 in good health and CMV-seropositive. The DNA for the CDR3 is TGTGCCAGCAGCTCCGGGTCTAAGAGCTATGGCTACACCTTC. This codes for CASSSGSKSYGYTF.